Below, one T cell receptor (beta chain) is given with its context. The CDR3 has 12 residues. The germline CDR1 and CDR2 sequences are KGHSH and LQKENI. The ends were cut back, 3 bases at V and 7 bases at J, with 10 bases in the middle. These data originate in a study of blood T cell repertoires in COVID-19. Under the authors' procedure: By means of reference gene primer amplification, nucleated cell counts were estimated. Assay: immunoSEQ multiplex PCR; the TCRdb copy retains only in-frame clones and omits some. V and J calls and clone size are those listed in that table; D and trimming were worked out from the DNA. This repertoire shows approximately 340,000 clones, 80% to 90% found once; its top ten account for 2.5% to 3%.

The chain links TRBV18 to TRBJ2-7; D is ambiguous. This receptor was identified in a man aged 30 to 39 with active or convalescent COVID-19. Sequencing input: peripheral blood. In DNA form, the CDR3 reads TGTGCCAGCTCACCCCGCGATAGAGAGCAGTACTTC. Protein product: CASSPRDREQYF.